This is a list of T cell receptor beta chains from one sample in a study of STAT5B mutations in CD4+ large granular lymphocyte leukemia. Assay: immunoSEQ multiplex PCR; the TCRdb copy retains only in-frame clones and omits some. This sample has 30,000 to 40,000 clones, with over 65% found just once. What was sequenced was CD4+ T cells from blood buffy coats. The receptors shown here come from a human donor in good health. CDR3s include the opening cysteine and the closing phenylalanine or tryptophan. D genes are given only for firm matches. Size tells how often a clone was seen (once, few, many) or the class of an expanded clone, and some rows leave it out.

>.|TRBV7-2|TRBJ2-1|TRBD2
CASSTPGTSGGAKWDEQFF
TGTGCCAGCAGCACACCCGGGACTAGCGGGGGGGCGAAGTGGGATGAGCAGTTCTTC
>.|TRBV7-2|TRBJ1-4|.
CASSLRGDEKLFF
TGTGCCAGCAGCCTACGGGGGGATGAAAAACTGTTTTTT
>.|TRBV25-1|TRBJ1-4|.
CASSEGFARANEKLFF
TGTGCCAGCAGTGAGGGGTTCGCTCGAGCTAATGAAAAACTGTTTTTT
>.|TRBV5-4|TRBJ2-3|.
CASSRGQSTDTQYF
TGTGCCAGTTCCCGTGGACAGAGCACAGATACGCAGTATTTT
>.|TRBV29-1|TRBJ2-5|.
CSVEASRDAQYF
TGCAGCGTTGAAGCCTCCAGGGACGCCCAGTACTTC
>.|TRBV11-3|TRBJ1-2|.
CASSGTNYGYTF
TGTGCCAGCAGCGGGACTAACTATGGCTACACCTTC
>few|TRBV7-2|TRBJ1-2|.
CASSLAGTSYYGYTF
TGTGCCAGCAGCTTAGCGGGCACCTCCTACTATGGCTACACCTTC
>.|TRBV7-2|TRBJ2-2|.
CASSFTSLTGELFF
TGTGCCAGCAGCTTCACGAGCCTCACCGGGGAGCTGTTTTTT
>.|TRBV6-6|TRBJ1-1|.
CASSSRGGITNTEAFF
TGTGCCAGCAGTTCGCGGGGGGGGATCACCAACACTGAAGCTTTCTTT
>few|TRBV28|TRBJ1-5|TRBD1
CASIKMTGDSNQPQHF
TGTGCCAGCATAAAAATGACAGGGGATAGCAATCAGCCCCAGCATTTT
>few|TRBV7-6|TRBJ1-3|.
CASSRWGNTIYF
TGTGCCAGCAGTAGGTGGGGAAACACCATATATTTT
>few|TRBV5-4|TRBJ1-1|.
CASSSVMANTEAFF
TGTGCCAGCAGCTCGGTGATGGCGAACACTGAAGCTTTCTTT